Detailed here is one T cell receptor (beta chain). The data originate from a study of blood T cell repertoires in COVID-19. Study-level background: Samples of COVID-19 (acute and convalescent) were obtained from the United States, Italy and Spain. PBMCs, B-cell-depleted T cells, or T cells provided the cDNA or gDNA that made up the material.

The study recruited people aged roughly 18 to 100 years across 20 to 30 US areas. Before being deemed recovered, Cohort 3 donors had two negative PCRs, clearance, or symptom resolution. Repertoires were generated with immunoSEQ multiplex PCR, while TCRdb's copy carries only in-frame clones and drops some. The data hold fewer than 400,000 clones, with more than 75% observed a single time. This clonotype was obtained from a man younger than 40 who had recovered from COVID-19. Source material: PBMCs or T cells enriched from blood (not recorded which).

The CDR3 here is CASSLYGRLMNTEAFF. The CDR3 nucleotides are TGTGCCAGCAGTTTATACGGCAGGCTCATGAACACTGAAGCTTTCTTT. The chain is built from TRBV27 and TRBJ1-1; D call uncertain. Deletions cut 1 base from V and 0 bases from J, with 12 bases between. The germline V gene encodes CDR1 MNHEY and CDR2 SMNVEV (reference sequence). This CDR3 is 16 amino acids long.